The 26 T cell receptor beta chains given below trace back to one sample, sequenced in a study of shared clonotypes between healthy human individuals. Sequencing was performed with immunoSEQ multiplex PCR; in TCRdb, only in-frame clones are kept and a portion is missing. The data hold roughly 2.4 million clones, with more than 90% observed a single time. Sequencing was performed on naive CD4+ T cells sorted from blood. As to subset: CD45RA+ positively selected. Receptors were obtained from a young man in good health.

This clone is a singleton in its sample. The identical CDR3 is also encoded by other nucleotide sequences in the sample. The CDR3 DNA sequence: TGTGCCAGCAGTGCGCAGGGCAACGAGCAGTACTTC. Amino acids: CASSAQGNEQYF. The chain uses TRBV2 and TRBJ2-7; tentatively, D is TRBD1 (5 bases). CDR1 and CDR2 from the germline V gene are SNHLY and FYNNEI. This CDR3 contains 12 residues. V shed 4 bases and J shed 5 bases, with 9 bases lying between them.

This sequence joins TRBV30 and TRBJ2-6, with D unclear. The CDR3 runs 16 residues. Per the germline V gene, CDR1 is GTSNPN and CDR2 is SVGIG (reference sequence). Trimming left V 0 bases short and J 0 bases short, with 9 bases between. The chain's CDR3 is CAWSVRRPSGANVLTF. In DNA form, the CDR3 reads TGTGCCTGGAGTGTACGACGGCCCTCTGGGGCCAACGTCCTGACTTTC.

This clone was seen only once. V usage is TRBV7-2 and J usage is TRBJ2-1, with D possibly called TRBD1 or TRBD2 (5 bases each). The germline V gene has CDR1 SGHTA and CDR2 FQGNSA. The CDR3 runs 15 residues. The V and J ends lost 3 bases and 6 bases respectively, with 15 bases between them. The CDR3 coding sequence is TGTGCCAGCAGCTTTGATGGGGCTAGCCCCAATGAGCAGTTCTTC. Its translation is CASSFDGASPNEQFF.

The genes are TRBV7-9 and TRBJ1-2; 7 bases map to TRBD1. Germline trimming cut 5 bases from V and 0 bases from J; bases unmatched to any gene: 12. Germline V gives CDR1 SEHNR, CDR2 FQNEAQ (reference sequence). CDR3 length equals 17 residues. The CDR3, as DNA: TGTGCCAGCAGCCGAGGACAGGCGTTGGGACCTAACTATGGCTACACCTTC. It specifies CASSRGQALGPNYGYTF.

This chain connects TRBV25-1 to TRBJ1-1, with D tentatively TRBD1 (5 bases). The ends were cut back, 6 bases at V and 2 bases at J, with 13 bases in the middle. Germline lookup yields CDR1 MGHDK and CDR2 SYGVNS. This CDR3 is 14 amino acids long. CDR3 region: CASRARGTNTEAFF. CDR3 DNA sequence: TGTGCCAGCAGAGCGAGGGGTACCAACACTGAAGCTTTCTTT.

The V and J genes are TRBV25-1 and TRBJ1-4, with D hard to call. This CDR3 is 11 amino acids long. Trimming shortened V by 8 bases and J by 5 bases, and 6 bases separated the two germline ends. Germline V gives CDR1 MGHDK, CDR2 SYGVNS. The CDR3 DNA reads as TGTGCCAGCGAGCGGAATGAAAAACTGTTTTTT. Amino acid sequence: CASERNEKLFF.

The J gene is TRBJ2-2, the V gene TRBV19; TRBD1 matches 9 bases. This CDR3 spans 15 amino acids. V was pared by 6 bases and J by 4 bases, with 6 bases of the junction left unmatched. The germline gives CDR1 LNHDA, CDR2 SQIVND (reference sequence). CDR3 sequence: CASSIQGAGTGELFF. The CDR3, as DNA: TGTGCCAGTAGCATACAGGGGGCAGGCACCGGGGAGCTGTTTTTT.

The rearrangement joins TRBV5-6 to TRBJ2-6, with D perhaps matching TRBD1 (5 bases). CDR1 and CDR2 from the germline V gene are SGHDT and YYEEEE. Trimming left V 2 bases short and J 0 bases short, with 12 bases between. This CDR3 contains 17 residues. The CDR3 sequence is CASSFPGSYSGANVLTF. The CDR3 nucleotides read TGTGCCAGCAGCTTTCCAGGGTCCTACTCTGGGGCCAACGTCCTGACTTTC. Variable domain in full (rest from reference TRBV5-6 and TRBJ2-6): DAGVTQSPTHLIKTRGQQVTLRCSPKSGHDTVSWYQQALGQGPQFIFQYYEEEERQRGNFPDRFSGHQFPNYSSELNVNALLLGDSALYLCASSFPGSYSGANVLTFGAGSRLTVL.

The sample holds one count of this clone. The genes are TRBV15 and TRBJ1-2; TRBD1 might be the D (5 bases). V lost 1 base to trimming and J lost 6 bases, with 12 bases between them. The CDR3 runs 14 residues. Germline CDR1 is LNHNV and CDR2 is YYDKDF (reference sequence). CDR3 DNA: TGTGCCACCAGCAGAGGTGGGGGAAGGGATGGCTACACCTTC. It codes for CATSRGGGRDGYTF.

The chain couples TRBV10-3 to TRBJ2-3; D uncertain. Trimming removed 3 bases at V and 5 bases at J, with 6 bases between. Looked up from germline, CDR1 is ENHRY and CDR2 is SYGVKD. The CDR3 totals 12 residues. The CDR3 sequence is CAISEVEDTQYF. The CDR3 bases are TGTGCCATCAGTGAAGTCGAAGATACGCAGTATTTT.

The chain joins TRBV18 to TRBJ2-2; D may match TRBD1 or TRBD2 (5 bases each). The CDR3 extends over 16 amino acids. V lost 4 bases and J lost 1, with 13 bases in between. Germline CDR1 and CDR2: KGHSH and LQKENI. The CDR3 DNA is TGTGCCAGCTCACGCCAACGGGACGGGAACACCGGGGAGCTGTTTTTT. Amino acids: CASSRQRDGNTGELFF.

The V call is TRBV6-6, the J call TRBJ2-3, with unresolved D. This CDR3 is 13 amino acids long. V gave up 7 bases and J gave up 0 bases, with 8 bases separating them. From germline, CDR1 is MNHNY and CDR2 SVGAGI (reference sequence). The CDR3 spells CASTFFSTDTQYF. The CDR3 DNA reads TGTGCCAGCACCTTCTTCAGCACAGATACGCAGTATTTT.

This clone was recorded only once. V usage is TRBV5-1 and J usage is TRBJ2-5, with 11 bases lining up with TRBD1. The J segment lost 6 bases and the V segment lost 4 bases, leaving 5 bases of the junction unmatched. The CDR3 loop spans 14 amino acids. From germline, CDR1 is SGHRS and CDR2 YFSETQ. The CDR3 sequence: CASSVGTGGQTQYF. In DNA, the CDR3 is TGCGCCAGCAGCGTCGGGACAGGGGGTCAGACCCAGTACTTC.

The V gene is TRBV6-1, the J gene TRBJ2-5, with 8 bases identical to TRBD2. The CDR3 is 15 residues long. Germline CDR1 and CDR2: MNHNS and SASEGT. With V trimmed by 2 bases and J by 4 bases, 6 bases remained unmatched. The DNA for the CDR3 is TGTGCCAGCAGTGAATATTGGCTAGCGGGAGAGACCCAGTACTTC. Translation: CASSEYWLAGETQYF.

This clone came up once. The rearrangement links TRBV6-4 to TRBJ2-1, with D possibly TRBD1 on 6 matching bases. Trimming removed 0 bases from V and 0 bases from J, with 12 bases in between. CDR3 length equals 17 residues. Germline assignment: CDR1 MRHNA and CDR2 SNTAGT. CDR3 DNA: TGTGCCAGCAGTGACTCCTGGGGGCAGAGCTCCTACAATGAGCAGTTCTTC. This sequence encodes CASSDSWGQSSYNEQFF.

V usage is TRBV18 and J usage is TRBJ1-4; D gene uncertain. Trimming shortened V by 1 base and J by 2 bases, and 11 bases separated the two germline ends. CDR1 and CDR2 from the germline V gene are KGHSH and LQKENI. The CDR3 consists of 16 residues. CDR3 coding DNA: TGTGCCAGCTCACCACGTCGCGGATCGACTAATGAAAAACTGTTTTTT. Encoded protein: CASSPRRGSTNEKLFF.

The genes are TRBV7-3 and TRBJ1-1; no definite D call. The CDR3 sequence is 15 residues long. V was clipped by 1 base and J by 5 bases, with 14 bases between them. Per the germline V gene, CDR1 is SGHTA and CDR2 is FQGTGA. CDR3 DNA sequence: TGTGCCAGCAGCTTAAGTTGGGGTAAGGAGACTGAAGCTTTCTTT. It codes for CASSLSWGKETEAFF.

V gene TRBV27 combines with J gene TRBJ1-1, with D perhaps matching TRBD1 (6 bases). Germline V gene lookup returns CDR1 MNHEY and CDR2 SMNVEV (reference sequence). CDR3 length: 14 residues. V was cut by 3 bases and J by 6 bases, with 14 bases left in between. The CDR3: CASSFGGGLSEAFF. The CDR3 nucleotides are TGTGCCAGCAGTTTTGGTGGGGGGCTCTCTGAAGCTTTCTTT.

The J gene is TRBJ1-1, the V gene TRBV18; D uncertain. CDR3 length: 13 amino acids. Deletions cut 4 bases from V and 1 base from J, with 7 bases between. The germline V gene encodes CDR1 KGHSH and CDR2 LQKENI. CDR3 sequence: CASSLHQNTEAFF. The CDR3, as DNA: TGTGCCAGCTCACTTCACCAGAACACTGAAGCTTTCTTT.

CDR3: CASKTSGSQGEQYF. The CDR3 DNA reads as TGTGCCAGCAAAACTAGCGGATCCCAGGGTGAGCAGTACTTC. The V call is TRBV19, the J call TRBJ2-7; TRBD2 agrees at 8 bases. J gave up 7 bases and V 9 bases, and 14 bases lay outside the gene matches. Germline lookup yields CDR1 LNHDA and CDR2 SQIVND (reference sequence). The CDR3 has 14 residues.

The chain is built from TRBV4-3 and TRBJ2-1, with 7 positions matching TRBD2. This CDR3 comprises 15 residues. The ends lost 0 bases at V and 6 bases at J; junction bases unmatched: 5. Per the germline V gene, CDR1 is LGHNA and CDR2 is YSLEER. CDR3 amino acids: CASSQDRGGSNEQFF. CDR3 bases: TGCGCCAGCAGCCAAGATCGGGGCGGGAGCAATGAGCAGTTCTTC.

Here the CDR3 reads CASSPPGQSTDTQYF. CDR3 bases: TGTGCCAGCTCACCACCGGGACAGTCCACAGATACGCAGTATTTT. The chain is built from TRBV18 and TRBJ2-3; 7 nucleotides align to TRBD1. Unmatched junction bases numbered 2, after V lost 0 bases and J lost 2 bases. The CDR3 totals 15 residues. Germline CDR1 KGHSH, CDR2 LQKENI.

The chain joins TRBV19 to TRBJ1-2; D is unclear. CDR3 size: 18 residues. V lost 9 bases to trimming and J lost 3 bases, with 29 bases between them. Germline CDR1 is LNHDA and CDR2 is SQIVND (reference sequence). The CDR3 DNA is TGTGCCAGACCGAATAGGAGGGTTGACCGGGCCTGGGACTATGGCTACACCTTC. This translates into CARPNRRVDRAWDYGYTF.

This clone was seen a single time. The chain links TRBV9 to TRBJ2-5; 9 bases map to TRBD2. With 3 bases clipped from V and 5 bases from J, the junction kept 8 bases outside the gene matches. CDR1 is SGDLS, CDR2 YYNGEE, per germline. The CDR3 consists of 15 residues. CDR3 amino acids: CASSGKGTSWETQYF. The DNA of the CDR3 is TGTGCCAGCAGCGGCAAAGGGACTAGCTGGGAGACCCAGTACTTC.

The chain joins TRBV7-2 to TRBJ1-5, with D unclear. CDR3 length: 14 residues. CDR1 is SGHTA, CDR2 FQGNSA, per germline. V dropped 6 bases and J dropped 2 bases, with 11 bases sitting between them. CDR3 sequence (DNA): TGTGCCAGCAGTGAGGGTTACGGCAATCAGCCCCAGCATTTT. This translates into CASSEGYGNQPQHF.

The chain joins TRBV4-1 to TRBJ2-7; D tentatively reads TRBD1 or TRBD2 (5 bases each). V was shortened by 1 base and J by 4 bases, with 11 bases between the two germline ends. The CDR3 has 14 amino acids. Germline V gene lookup returns CDR1 MGHRA and CDR2 YSYEKL. CDR3 amino acids: CASSQAGREYEQYF. In DNA, the CDR3 is TGCGCCAGCAGCCAAGCCGGCAGGGAGTACGAGCAGTACTTC.